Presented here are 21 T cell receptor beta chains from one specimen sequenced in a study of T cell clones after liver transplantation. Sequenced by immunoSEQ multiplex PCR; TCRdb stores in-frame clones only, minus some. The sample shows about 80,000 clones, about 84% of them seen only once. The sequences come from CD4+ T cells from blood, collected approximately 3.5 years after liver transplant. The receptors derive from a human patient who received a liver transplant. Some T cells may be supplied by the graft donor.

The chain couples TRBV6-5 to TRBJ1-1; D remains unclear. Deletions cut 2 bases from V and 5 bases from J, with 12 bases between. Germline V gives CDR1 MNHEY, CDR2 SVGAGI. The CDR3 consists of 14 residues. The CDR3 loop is CASSYAGRGTEAFF. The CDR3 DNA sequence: TGTGCCAGCAGTTACGCAGGCCGAGGGACTGAAGCTTTCTTT.

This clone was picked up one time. The chain's CDR3 is CASRSRVPNTEAFF. The CDR3 nucleotides read TGTGCCAGCAGGTCCCGGGTCCCGAACACTGAAGCTTTCTTT. The chain carries TRBV2 and TRBJ1-1; D is ambiguous. The V and J ends lost 6 bases and 1 base respectively, with 12 bases between them. CDR1 and CDR2 (germline): SNHLY, FYNNEI. The CDR3 has 14 residues. Together with reference TRBV2 and TRBJ1-1, the CDR3 gives the full variable domain: EPEVTQTPSHQVTQMGQEVILRCVPISNHLYFYWYRQILGQKVEFLVSFYNNEISEKSEIFDDQFSVERPDGSNFTLKIRSTKLEDSAMYFCASRSRVPNTEAFFGQGTRLTVV.

The CDR3 DNA follows: TGCGCCAGCAGCCAACGGTGGAAAAGGGACCTAGGGAGCACAGATACGCAGTATTTT. Translated: CASSQRWKRDLGSTDTQYF. This chain connects TRBV4-3 to TRBJ2-3, with D possibly being TRBD1 or TRBD2 (5 bases each). CDR1 and CDR2 (germline): LGHNA, YSLEER. The CDR3 consists of 19 residues. V was trimmed by 2 bases and J by 0 bases, leaving 21 bases between them.

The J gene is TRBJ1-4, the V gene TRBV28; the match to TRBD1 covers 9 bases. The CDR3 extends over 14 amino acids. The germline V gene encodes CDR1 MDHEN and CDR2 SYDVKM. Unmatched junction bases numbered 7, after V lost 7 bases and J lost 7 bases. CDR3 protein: CASIRDRGTEKLFF. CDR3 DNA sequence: TGTGCCAGCATCCGCGACAGGGGGACTGAAAAACTGTTTTTT.

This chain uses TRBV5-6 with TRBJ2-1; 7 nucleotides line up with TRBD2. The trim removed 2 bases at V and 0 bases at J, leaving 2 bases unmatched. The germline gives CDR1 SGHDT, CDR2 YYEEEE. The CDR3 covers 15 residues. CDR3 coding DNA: TGTGCCAGCAGCTTTGGCGGGAGCTCCTACAATGAGCAGTTCTTC. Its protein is CASSFGGSSYNEQFF.

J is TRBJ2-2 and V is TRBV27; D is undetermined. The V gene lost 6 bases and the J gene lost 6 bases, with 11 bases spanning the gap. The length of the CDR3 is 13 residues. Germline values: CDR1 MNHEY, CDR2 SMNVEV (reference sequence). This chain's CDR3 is CASRGYVSGELFF. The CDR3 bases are TGTGCCAGCAGAGGGTACGTCTCCGGGGAGCTGTTTTTT.

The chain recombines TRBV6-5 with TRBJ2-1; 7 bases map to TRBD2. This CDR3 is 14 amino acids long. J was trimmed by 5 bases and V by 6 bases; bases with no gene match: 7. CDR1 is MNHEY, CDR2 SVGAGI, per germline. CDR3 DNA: TGTGCCAGCAGCTCTCGGGACTACCACAATGAGCAGTTCTTC. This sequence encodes CASSSRDYHNEQFF.

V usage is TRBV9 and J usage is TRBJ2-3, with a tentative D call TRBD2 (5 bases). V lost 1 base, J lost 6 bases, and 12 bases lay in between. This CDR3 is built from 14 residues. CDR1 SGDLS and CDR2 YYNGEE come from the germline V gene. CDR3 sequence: CASSVMASRDTQYF. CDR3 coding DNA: TGTGCCAGCAGCGTAATGGCTAGCAGGGATACGCAGTATTTT.

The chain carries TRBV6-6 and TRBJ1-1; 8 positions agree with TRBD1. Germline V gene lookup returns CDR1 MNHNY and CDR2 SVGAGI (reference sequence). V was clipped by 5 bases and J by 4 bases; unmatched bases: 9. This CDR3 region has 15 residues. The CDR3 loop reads CASSKDRVTSTEAFF. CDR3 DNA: TGTGCCAGCAGTAAGGACAGGGTTACTTCCACTGAAGCTTTCTTT.

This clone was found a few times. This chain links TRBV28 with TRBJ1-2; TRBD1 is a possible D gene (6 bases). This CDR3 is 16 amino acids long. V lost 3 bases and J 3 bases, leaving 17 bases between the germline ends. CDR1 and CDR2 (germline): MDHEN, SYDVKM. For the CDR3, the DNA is TGTGCCAGCAGTTTGGGGGGGGCCCGCTCATACTATGGCTACACCTTC. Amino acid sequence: CASSLGGARSYYGYTF.

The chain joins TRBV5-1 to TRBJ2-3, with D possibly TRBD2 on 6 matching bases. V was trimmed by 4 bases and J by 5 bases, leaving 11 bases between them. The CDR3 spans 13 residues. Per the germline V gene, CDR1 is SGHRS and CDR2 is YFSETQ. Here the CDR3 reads CASSREGGDTQYF. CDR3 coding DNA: TGCGCCAGCAGCCGAGAGGGAGGAGATACGCAGTATTTT.

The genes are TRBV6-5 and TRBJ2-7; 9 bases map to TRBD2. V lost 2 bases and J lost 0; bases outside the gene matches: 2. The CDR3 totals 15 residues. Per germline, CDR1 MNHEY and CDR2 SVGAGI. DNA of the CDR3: TGTGCCAGCAGTTACGGTAGCGGGAGCTCCTACGAGCAGTACTTC. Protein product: CASSYGSGSSYEQYF.

CDR3 nucleotide sequence: TGCGCCAGCAGCGGACAGGGGCCTTACACCGGGGAGCTGTTTTTT. Translation: CASSGQGPYTGELFF. J is TRBJ2-2 and V is TRBV5-1, with 9 bases matching TRBD1. The CDR3 spans 15 residues. Looked up from germline, CDR1 is SGHRS and CDR2 is YFSETQ. V shed 4 bases, J shed 3 bases, and the junction held 4 bases outside the gene matches.

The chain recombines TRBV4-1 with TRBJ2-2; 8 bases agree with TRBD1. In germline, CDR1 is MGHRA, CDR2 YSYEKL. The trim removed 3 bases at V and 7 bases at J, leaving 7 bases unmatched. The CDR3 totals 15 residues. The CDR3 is CASSQTGTGGGELFF. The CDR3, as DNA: TGCGCCAGCAGCCAGACCGGGACAGGAGGCGGGGAGCTGTTTTTT.

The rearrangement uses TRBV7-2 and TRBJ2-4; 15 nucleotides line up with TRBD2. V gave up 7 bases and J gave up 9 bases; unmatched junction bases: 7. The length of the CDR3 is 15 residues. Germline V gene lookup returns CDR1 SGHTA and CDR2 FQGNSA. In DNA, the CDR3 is TGTGCCAGCACCCCGGGACTAGCGGGAGGCGGCATTCAGTACTTC. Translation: CASTPGLAGGGIQYF. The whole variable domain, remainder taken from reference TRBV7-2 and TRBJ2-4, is GAGVSQSPSNKVTEKGKDVELRCDPISGHTALYWYRQSLGQGLEFLIYFQGNSAPDKSGLPSDRFSAERTGGSVSTLTIQRTQQEDSAVYLCASTPGLAGGGIQYFGAGTRLSVL.

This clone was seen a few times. The CDR3, as DNA: TGTGCCAGCAGCCCCGGGGGGAGTTCTGGAAACACCATATATTTT. Protein sequence: CASSPGGSSGNTIYF. The V gene is TRBV5-4, the J gene TRBJ1-3, with D possibly matching TRBD1 (5 bases). CDR3 size: 15 residues. Trimming took off 4 bases at V and 1 base at J, with 12 bases between the two ends. The V gene's germline CDR1 is SGHNT and CDR2 YYREEE (reference sequence). The full variable domain, completed using reference TRBV5-4 and TRBJ1-3, is ETGVTQSPTHLIKTRGQQVTLRCSSQSGHNTVSWYQQALGQGPQFIFQYYREEENGRGNFPPRFSGLQFPNYSSELNVNALELDDSALYLCASSPGGSSGNTIYFGEGSWLTVV.

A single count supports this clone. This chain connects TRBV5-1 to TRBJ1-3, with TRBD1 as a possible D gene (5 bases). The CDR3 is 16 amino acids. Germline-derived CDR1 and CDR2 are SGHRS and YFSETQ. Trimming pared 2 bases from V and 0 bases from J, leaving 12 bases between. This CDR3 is CASSFSGGNSGNTIYF. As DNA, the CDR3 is TGCGCCAGCAGCTTTTCCGGGGGGAACTCTGGAAACACCATATATTTT.

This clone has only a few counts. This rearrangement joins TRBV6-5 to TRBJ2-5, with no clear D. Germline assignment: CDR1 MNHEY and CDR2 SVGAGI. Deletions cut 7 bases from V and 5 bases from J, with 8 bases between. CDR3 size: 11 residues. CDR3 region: CASTGAETQYF. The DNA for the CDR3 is TGTGCCAGCACAGGAGCGGAGACCCAGTACTTC.

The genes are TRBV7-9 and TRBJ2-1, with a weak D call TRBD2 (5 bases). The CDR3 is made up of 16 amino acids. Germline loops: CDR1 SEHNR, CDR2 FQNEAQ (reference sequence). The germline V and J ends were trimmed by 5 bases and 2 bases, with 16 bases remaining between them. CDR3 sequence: CASSLGGGRAYNEQFF. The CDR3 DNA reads TGTGCCAGCAGCCTCGGTGGAGGACGGGCCTACAATGAGCAGTTCTTC.

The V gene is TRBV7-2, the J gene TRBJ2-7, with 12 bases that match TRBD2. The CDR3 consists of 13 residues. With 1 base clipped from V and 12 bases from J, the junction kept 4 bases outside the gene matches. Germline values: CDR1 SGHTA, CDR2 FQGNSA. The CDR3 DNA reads TGTGCCAGCAGCTTAGAGACTAGCGGGAGTCTGTACTTC. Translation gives CASSLETSGSLYF.

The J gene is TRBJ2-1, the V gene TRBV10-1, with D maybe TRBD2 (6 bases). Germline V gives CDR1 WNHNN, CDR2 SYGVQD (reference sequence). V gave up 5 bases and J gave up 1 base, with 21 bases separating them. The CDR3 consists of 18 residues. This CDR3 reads CASSFQLRRLVSYNEQFF. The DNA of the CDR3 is TGCGCCAGCAGTTTTCAACTTCGAAGACTAGTGTCCTACAATGAGCAGTTCTTC.